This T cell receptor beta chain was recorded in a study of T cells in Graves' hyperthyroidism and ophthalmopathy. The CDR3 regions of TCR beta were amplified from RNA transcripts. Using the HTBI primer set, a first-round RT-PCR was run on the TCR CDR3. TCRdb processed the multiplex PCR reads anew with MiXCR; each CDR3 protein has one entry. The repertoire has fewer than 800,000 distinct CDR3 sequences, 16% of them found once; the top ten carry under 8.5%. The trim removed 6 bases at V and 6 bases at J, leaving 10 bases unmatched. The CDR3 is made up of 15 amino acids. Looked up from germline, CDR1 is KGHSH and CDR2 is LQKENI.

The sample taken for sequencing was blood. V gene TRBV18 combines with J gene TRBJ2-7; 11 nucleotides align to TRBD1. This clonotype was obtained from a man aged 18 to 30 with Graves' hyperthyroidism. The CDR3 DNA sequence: TGTGCCAGCTCTCGACACGGACAGGGGGCCAGCGAGCAGTACTTC. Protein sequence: CASSRHGQGASEQYF.